The clone carrying this T cell receptor beta chain was found many times. This sample is drawn from a study of early T cells in non-severe SARS-CoV-2 infection. Per germline, CDR1 DFQATT and CDR2 SNEGSKA (reference sequence). This CDR3 is built from 18 residues. J lost 0 bases, V lost 0 bases, and 9 bases had no gene match. In TCRdb, the 5' RACE reads were re-called with MiXCR into one record per CDR3 protein. This table has more than 30,000 distinct CDR3 sequences, about 5.3% appearing once. This receptor was taken from an adult who was a healthcare worker with PCR-confirmed SARS-CoV-2 infection or an uninfected control (not recorded which). Sequencing input: whole blood. This chain connects TRBV20-1 to TRBJ2-1; TRBD2 matches 9 bases. The CDR3 nucleotides are TGCAGTGCTAGAGACACAGCGGGGGGAAAAAGCTCCTACAATGAGCAGTTCTTC. Translation gives CSARDTAGGKSSYNEQFF.